The 6 T cell receptor beta chains reported below all come from one sample, sequenced in a study of T cells in Graves' hyperthyroidism and ophthalmopathy. Amplified TCR beta CDR3 regions came from RNA transcripts. The study used the HTBI primer set for a first-round RT-PCR of the TCR CDR3. TCRdb recomputed calls from the multiplex PCR reads with MiXCR, one row per CDR3 protein. The data contain a few hundred thousand distinct CDR3 sequences, approximately 15% of them singletons. Sequenced material: blood. Receptors were obtained from a woman in her forties with Graves' ophthalmopathy.

This clonotype has just a few counts. The chain couples TRBV20-1 to TRBJ2-1; possibly TRBD1 or TRBD2 for D (5 bases each). Germline CDR1 is DFQATT and CDR2 is SNEGSKA (reference sequence). The CDR3 is 13 amino acids. V was pared by 7 bases and J by 2 bases, with 12 bases between. CDR3: CSGGWRTYNEQFF. CDR3 sequence (DNA): TGCAGTGGGGGGTGGAGGACCTACAATGAGCAGTTCTTC.

This clonotype was detected ten times or more. V is TRBV10-1 and J is TRBJ1-2; D not certain. V was cut by 1 base and J by 8 bases, with 11 bases left in between. Germline CDR1 is WNHNN and CDR2 is SYGVQD (reference sequence). This CDR3 has 13 amino acids. CDR3 amino acids: CASSEWAREGYTF. CDR3 DNA: TGCGCCAGCAGTGAGTGGGCCCGTGAGGGCTACACCTTC.

The sample holds many counts of this clonotype. The CDR3 nucleotides read TGTGCCAGCCGTCGGGAGGGGGACACCGGGGAGCTGTTTTTT. Amino acids: CASRREGDTGELFF. This sequence joins TRBV6-1 and TRBJ2-2, with 8 bases aligning to TRBD2. The CDR3 spans 14 residues. Germline loops: CDR1 MNHNS, CDR2 SASEGT. The junction had 5 bases not matched to a gene; V was cut back by 8 bases and J by 3 bases.

The rearrangement uses TRBV4-2 and TRBJ2-1; the D gene is possibly TRBD1 (6 bases). The germline V gene has CDR1 LGHNA and CDR2 YNFKEQ. V was pared by 0 bases and J by 9 bases, with 12 bases between. CDR3 length: 14 residues. CDR3 sequence: CASSQDGDITEQFF. The CDR3 nucleotides read TGTGCCAGCAGCCAAGACGGGGACATCACTGAGCAGTTCTTC.

This clonotype was seen ten or more times. The chain links TRBV5-6 to TRBJ2-5; 7 bases are a match to TRBD2. The V and J ends lost 0 bases and 2 bases, in that order; junction bases with no gene match: 4. There are 15 residues in the CDR3. Germline V lookup: CDR1 SGHDT, CDR2 YYEEEE. CDR3 DNA sequence: TGTGCCAGCAGCTTGGCGAGCGGGGTACAAGAGACCCAGTACTTC. Translated, it gives CASSLASGVQETQYF.

This clonotype was found many times. The gene calls are TRBV2 and TRBJ1-5, with TRBD1 matching over 7 bases. Trimming cost V 7 bases and J 3 bases; bases outside gene matches: 12. Per the germline V gene, CDR1 is SNHLY and CDR2 is FYNNEI. The CDR3 contains 16 residues. This CDR3 reads CASNPNRGGPNQPQHF. DNA for the CDR3: TGTGCCAGCAACCCCAACAGGGGAGGGCCCAATCAGCCCCAGCATTTT.